This TCR beta chain derives from a study of T cell responses to AZD1222 COVID-19 vaccine. TCRdb's table, derived via immunoSEQ multiplex PCR, lists solely in-frame clones and lacks some. The sample records 80,000 or so clones, 87% being singletons. The CDR3 consists of 13 residues. In germline, CDR1 is SGHTA, CDR2 FQGNSA. Trimming removed 3 bases from V and 3 bases from J, with 8 bases in between. This clone was picked up a small number of times. The chain employs TRBV7-2 and TRBJ1-2; no definite D call. Sequences were derived from peripheral blood, sampled on day 0 of AZD1222 vaccination. This sequence was found in an adult in good health. As DNA, the CDR3 is TGTGCCAGCAGCTTCTGGACCGACTATGGCTACACCTTC. It yields the protein CASSFWTDYGYTF.